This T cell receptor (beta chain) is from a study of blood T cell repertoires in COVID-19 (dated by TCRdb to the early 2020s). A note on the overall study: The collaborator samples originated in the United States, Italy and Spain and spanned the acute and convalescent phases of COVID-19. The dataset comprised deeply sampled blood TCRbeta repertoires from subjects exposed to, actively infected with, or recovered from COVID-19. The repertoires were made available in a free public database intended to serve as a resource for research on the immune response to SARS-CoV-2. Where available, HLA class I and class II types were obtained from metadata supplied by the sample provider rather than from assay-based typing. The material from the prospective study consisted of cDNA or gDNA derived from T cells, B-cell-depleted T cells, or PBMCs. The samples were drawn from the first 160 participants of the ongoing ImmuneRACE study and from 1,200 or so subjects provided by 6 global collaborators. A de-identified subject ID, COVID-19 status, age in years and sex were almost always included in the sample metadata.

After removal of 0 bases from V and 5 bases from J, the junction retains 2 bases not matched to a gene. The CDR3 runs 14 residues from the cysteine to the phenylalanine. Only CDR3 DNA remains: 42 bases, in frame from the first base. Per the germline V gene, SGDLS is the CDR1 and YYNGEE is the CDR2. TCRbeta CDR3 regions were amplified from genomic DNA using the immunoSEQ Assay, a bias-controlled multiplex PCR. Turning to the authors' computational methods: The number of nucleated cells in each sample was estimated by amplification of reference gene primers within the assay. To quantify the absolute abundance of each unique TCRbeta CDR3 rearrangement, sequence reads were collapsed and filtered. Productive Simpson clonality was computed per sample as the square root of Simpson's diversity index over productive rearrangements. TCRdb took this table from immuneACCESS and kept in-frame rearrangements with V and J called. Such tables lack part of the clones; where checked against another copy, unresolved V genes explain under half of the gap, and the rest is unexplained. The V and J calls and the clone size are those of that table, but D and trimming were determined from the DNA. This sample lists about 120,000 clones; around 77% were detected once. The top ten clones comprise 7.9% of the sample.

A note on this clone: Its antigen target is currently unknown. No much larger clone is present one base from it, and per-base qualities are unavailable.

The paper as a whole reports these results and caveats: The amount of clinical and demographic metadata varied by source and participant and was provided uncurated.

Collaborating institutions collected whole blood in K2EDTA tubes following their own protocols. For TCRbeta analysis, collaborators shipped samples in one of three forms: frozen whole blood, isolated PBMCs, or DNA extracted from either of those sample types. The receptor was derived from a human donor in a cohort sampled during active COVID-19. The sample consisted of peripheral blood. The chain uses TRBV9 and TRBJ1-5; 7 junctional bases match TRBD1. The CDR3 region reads CASSVDTGDQPQHF. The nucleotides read TGTGCCAGCAGCGTAGACACAGGGGATCAGCCCCAGCATTTT. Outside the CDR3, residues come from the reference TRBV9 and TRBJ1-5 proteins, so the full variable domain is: DSGVTQTPKHLITATGQRVTLRCSPRSGDLSVYWYQQSLDQGLQFLIQYYNGEERAKGNILERFSAQQFPDLHSELNLSSLELGDSALYFCASSVDTGDQPQHFGDGTRLSIL.